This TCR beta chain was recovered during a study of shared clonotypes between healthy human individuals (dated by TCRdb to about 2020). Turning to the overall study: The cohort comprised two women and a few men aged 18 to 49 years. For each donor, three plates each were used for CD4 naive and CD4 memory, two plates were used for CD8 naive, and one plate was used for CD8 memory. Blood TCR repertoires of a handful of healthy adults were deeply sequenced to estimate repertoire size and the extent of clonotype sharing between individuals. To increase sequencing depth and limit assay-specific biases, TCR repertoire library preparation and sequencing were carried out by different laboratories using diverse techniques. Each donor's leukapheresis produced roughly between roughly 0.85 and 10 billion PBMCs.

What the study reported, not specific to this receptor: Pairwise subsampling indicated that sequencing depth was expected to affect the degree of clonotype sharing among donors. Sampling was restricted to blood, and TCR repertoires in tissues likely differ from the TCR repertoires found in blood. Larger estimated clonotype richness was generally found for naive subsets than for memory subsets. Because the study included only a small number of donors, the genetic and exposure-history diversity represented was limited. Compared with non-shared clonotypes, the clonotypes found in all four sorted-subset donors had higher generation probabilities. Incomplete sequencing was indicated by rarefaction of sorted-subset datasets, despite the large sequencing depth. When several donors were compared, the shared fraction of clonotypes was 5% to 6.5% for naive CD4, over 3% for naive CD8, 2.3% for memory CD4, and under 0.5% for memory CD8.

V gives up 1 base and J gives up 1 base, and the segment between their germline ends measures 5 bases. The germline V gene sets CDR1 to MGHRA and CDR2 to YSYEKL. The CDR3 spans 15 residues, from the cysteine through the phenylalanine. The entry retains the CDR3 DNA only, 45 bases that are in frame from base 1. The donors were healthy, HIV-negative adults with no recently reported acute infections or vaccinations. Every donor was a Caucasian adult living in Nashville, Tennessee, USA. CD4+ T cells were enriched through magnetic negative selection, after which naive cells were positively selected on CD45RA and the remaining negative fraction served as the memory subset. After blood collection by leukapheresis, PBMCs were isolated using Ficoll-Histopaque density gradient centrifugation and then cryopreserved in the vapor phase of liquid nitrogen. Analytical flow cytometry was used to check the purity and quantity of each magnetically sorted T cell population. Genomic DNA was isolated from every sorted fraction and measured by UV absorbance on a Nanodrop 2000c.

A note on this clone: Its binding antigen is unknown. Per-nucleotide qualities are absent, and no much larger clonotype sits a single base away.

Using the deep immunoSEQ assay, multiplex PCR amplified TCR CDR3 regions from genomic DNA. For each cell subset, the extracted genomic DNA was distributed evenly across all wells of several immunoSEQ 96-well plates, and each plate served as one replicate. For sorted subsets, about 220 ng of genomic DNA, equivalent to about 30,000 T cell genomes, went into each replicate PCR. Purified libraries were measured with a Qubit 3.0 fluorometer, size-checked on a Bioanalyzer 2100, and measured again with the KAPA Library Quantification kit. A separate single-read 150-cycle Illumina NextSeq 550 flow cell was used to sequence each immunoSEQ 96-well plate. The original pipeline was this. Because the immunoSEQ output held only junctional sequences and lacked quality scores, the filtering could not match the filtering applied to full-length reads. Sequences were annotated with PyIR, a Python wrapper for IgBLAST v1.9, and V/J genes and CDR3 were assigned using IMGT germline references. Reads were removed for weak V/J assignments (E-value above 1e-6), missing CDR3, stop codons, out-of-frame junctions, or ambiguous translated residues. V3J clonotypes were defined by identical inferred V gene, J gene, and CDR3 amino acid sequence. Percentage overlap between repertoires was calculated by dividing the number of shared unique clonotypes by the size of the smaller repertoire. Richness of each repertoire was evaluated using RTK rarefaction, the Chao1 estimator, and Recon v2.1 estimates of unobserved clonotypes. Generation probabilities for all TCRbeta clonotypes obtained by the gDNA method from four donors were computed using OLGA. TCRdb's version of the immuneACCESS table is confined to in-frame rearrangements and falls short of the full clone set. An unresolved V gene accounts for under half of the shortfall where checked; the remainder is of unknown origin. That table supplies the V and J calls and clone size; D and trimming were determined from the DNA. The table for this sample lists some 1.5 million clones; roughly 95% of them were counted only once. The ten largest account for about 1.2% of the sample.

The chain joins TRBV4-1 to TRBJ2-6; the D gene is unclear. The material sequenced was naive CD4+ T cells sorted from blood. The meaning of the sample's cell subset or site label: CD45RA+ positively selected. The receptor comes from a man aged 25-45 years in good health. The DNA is TGCGCCAGCAGCCAAGGAGTTTCTGGGGCCAACGTCCTGACTTTC. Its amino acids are CASSQGVSGANVLTF.